These 16 T cell receptor beta chains were all obtained from the same sample, sequenced in a study of T cells expressing NK-cell markers. TCRdb reworked the 5' RACE reads into one entry per CDR3 protein, no DNA. This sample contains about 260,000 distinct CDR3 sequences. The sample comprised blood T cells: a sorted CD56 or NKG2C T cell subset, CD4+ or CD8+ T cells, or bulk PBMC T cells (not recorded which). The receptors derive from a woman aged 18-70 years in good health.

The gene calls are TRBV29-1 and TRBJ2-3; checking the TCRdb D call of TRBD2 is not possible without DNA. This CDR3 contains 18 residues. Germline CDR1 and CDR2: SQVTM and ANQGSEA. CDR3 loop: CSVRGTSGRKPGSDTQYF.

V is TRBV6-1 and J is TRBJ1-1. CDR1 is MNHNS and CDR2 is SASEGT in the germline V gene. The CDR3 has 14 amino acids. The CDR3 region is CATTRANRDTEAFF.

The rearrangement joins TRBV6-2 or TRBV6-3 to TRBJ1-5. The germline gives CDR1 MNHEY, CDR2 SVGEGT. The CDR3 is 13 residues long. The CDR3 reads CASSRRVAQPQHF.

The rearrangement joins TRBV6-5 to TRBJ2-2; TCRdb names TRBD1, which stays unverified in the absence of DNA. The CDR3 consists of 14 residues. Germline lookup yields CDR1 MNHEY and CDR2 SVGAGI. CDR3 loop: CASSYFHTGGELFF.

The chain is built from TRBV20-1 and TRBJ1-4. Per germline, CDR1 DFQATT and CDR2 SNEGSKA (reference sequence). The CDR3 has 13 residues. CDR3: CSASRIRNEKLFF.

Here the CDR3 reads CASSGDDRHVRHNEQFF. The chain joins TRBV2 to TRBJ2-1; the TCRdb D gene call, TRBD1, has no DNA to confirm it. Germline loops: CDR1 SNHLY, CDR2 FYNNEI. The CDR3 runs to 17 residues.

The chain uses TRBV2 and TRBJ1-5. The CDR3 is made up of 14 amino acids. Germline V gene lookup returns CDR1 SNHLY and CDR2 FYNNEI. CDR3 in amino acids: CASSGQILNQPQHF.

This chain joins TRBV7-6 and TRBJ2-5; TCRdb gives TRBD1 as the D gene, but with no DNA this cannot be confirmed. The CDR3 runs to 13 residues. CDR1 and CDR2 (germline): SGHVS, FNYEAQ. The CDR3: CASSGTYGGTQYF.

The chain uses TRBV6-2 or TRBV6-3 and TRBJ2-1; TCRdb's D call, TRBD1, is unchecked because there is no DNA. Germline V gene data show CDR1 as MNHEY and CDR2 as SVGEGT. CDR3 length: 16 residues. CDR3 sequence: CASSYPGQAKGNEQFF.

The CDR3 region is CASSQEGSGRAGELFF. The V and J genes are TRBV4-3 and TRBJ2-2; TCRdb outputs TRBD2, but without DNA this stays unchecked. This CDR3 region has 16 residues. CDR1 LGHNA and CDR2 YSLEER come from the germline V gene.

V usage is TRBV9 and J usage is TRBJ2-2. The CDR3 is 14 residues long. Germline CDR1 is SGDLS and CDR2 is YYNGEE. The CDR3: CASSVGSTTGELFF.

This sequence joins TRBV12-3 or TRBV12-4 and TRBJ1-1. The CDR3 runs to 13 residues. CDR3 protein: CASKVRSDTEAFF.

CDR3 sequence: CASSLEDNYGYTF. This chain links TRBV5-1 with TRBJ1-2. CDR3 length equals 13 residues. Looked up from germline, CDR1 is SGHRS and CDR2 is YFSETQ.

The chain employs TRBV9 and TRBJ2-6; the D call from TCRdb, TRBD2, cannot be confirmed without DNA. The CDR3 contains 17 residues. The V gene's germline CDR1 is SGDLS and CDR2 YYNGEE. CDR3 residues: CASSVGGRASGANVLTF.

V and J are TRBV4-3 and TRBJ1-1; absent DNA, TCRdb's TRBD1 call cannot be checked. The germline gives CDR1 LGHNA, CDR2 YSLEER. CDR3 length equals 16 residues. The CDR3 sequence is CASSQKSTGLNTEAFF.

The J gene is TRBJ1-3, the V gene TRBV5-1; TCRdb's D call, TRBD1, is unchecked because there is no DNA. The CDR3 has 16 residues. Per the germline V gene, CDR1 is SGHRS and CDR2 is YFSETQ. CDR3 sequence: CASSGMGQGRGNTIYF.